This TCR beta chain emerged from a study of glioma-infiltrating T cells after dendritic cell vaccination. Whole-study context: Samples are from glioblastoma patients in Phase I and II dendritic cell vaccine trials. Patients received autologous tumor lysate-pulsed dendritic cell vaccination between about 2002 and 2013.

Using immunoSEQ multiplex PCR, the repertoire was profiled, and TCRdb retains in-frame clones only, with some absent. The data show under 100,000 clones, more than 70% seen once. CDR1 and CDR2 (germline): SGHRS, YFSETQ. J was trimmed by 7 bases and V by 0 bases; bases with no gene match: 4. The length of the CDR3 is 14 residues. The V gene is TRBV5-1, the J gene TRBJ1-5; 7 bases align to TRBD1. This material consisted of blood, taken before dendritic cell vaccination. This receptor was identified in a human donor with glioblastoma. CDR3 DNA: TGCGCCAGCAGCTTGGCCGGAGGGGGCCAGCCCCAGCATTTT. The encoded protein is CASSLAGGGQPQHF.